The 23 T cell receptor beta chains below come from one sample, sequenced in a study of blood T cell repertoires in COVID-19. Sequencing was performed with immunoSEQ multiplex PCR; in TCRdb, only in-frame clones are kept and a portion is missing. The sample consists of 250,000 to 350,000 clones, roughly 89% of them appearing once. Specimen: PBMCs or T cells enriched from blood (not recorded which). Receptors were obtained from a woman between 18 and 29 years old with acute COVID-19.

The chain links TRBV12-3 or TRBV12-4 to TRBJ2-7; maybe TRBD1 (6 bases). The CDR3 runs to 13 residues. Trimming cost V 6 bases and J 3 bases, with 12 bases left between them. The CDR3 spells CASRLQGSYEQYF. The CDR3 DNA sequence: TGTGCCAGCAGGTTGCAGGGGAGCTACGAGCAGTACTTC.

The V and J genes are TRBV21-1 and TRBJ2-7; the table's D gene call, TRBD1, was not cross checked with the DNA. TRBV21-1 is labeled a pseudogene. The CDR3 totals 15 residues. The CDR3, as DNA: TGTGCCAGCAGCAAAGTTGGGGACAGGGCCGACGAGCAGTACTTC. Translating it yields CASSKVGDRADEQYF.

Here the CDR3 DNA reads TGTGCCAGCCAGCTTAGTGCTAGCGGAAATGAGCAGTTCTTC. This gives the protein CASQLSASGNEQFF. The J gene is TRBJ2-1, the V gene TRBV7-9; TRBD2 agrees at 7 bases. J was trimmed by 7 bases and V by 8 bases; bases with no gene match: 11. CDR1 and CDR2 from the germline V gene are SEHNR and FQNEAQ (reference sequence). CDR3 length: 14 residues.

The chain employs TRBV27 and TRBJ1-4; D is possibly TRBD1 (6 bases). Germline V gene data show CDR1 as MNHEY and CDR2 as SMNVEV (reference sequence). V was shortened by 6 bases and J by 8 bases, with 13 bases between the two germline ends. The CDR3 runs to 13 residues. The CDR3 protein is CASRGEGGEKLFF. The CDR3 DNA reads TGTGCCAGCAGAGGGGAGGGGGGCGAAAAACTGTTTTTT.

The V and J genes are TRBV3-1 (or the pseudogene TRBV3-2) and TRBJ1-1, with 10 bases matching TRBD1. The J segment lost 4 bases and the V segment lost 4 bases, leaving 9 bases of the junction unmatched. The length of the CDR3 is 16 residues. CDR1 is LGHDT, CDR2 YNNKEL, per germline (reference sequence). The CDR3 sequence is CASSPRDRGSGTEAFF. CDR3 nucleotide sequence: TGTGCCAGCAGCCCCCGGGACAGGGGTTCTGGCACTGAAGCTTTCTTT.

This clone was seen a handful of times. The chain employs TRBV4-1 and TRBJ1-6; TRBD1 aligns across 8 bases. This CDR3 is 17 amino acids long. The V gene end was trimmed by 1 base and the J gene end by 9 bases; junction bases not matched to a gene: 11. The germline gives CDR1 MGHRA, CDR2 YSYEKL. DNA of the CDR3: TGCGCCAGCAGCCAAGTAGTCCTAAGGACAGGGAGTTCACCCCTCCACTTT. Protein product: CASSQVVLRTGSSPLHF.

V gene TRBV7-8 combines with J gene TRBJ2-1, with 8 bases aligning to TRBD1. Trimming removed 6 bases from V and 4 bases from J; junction bases left unmatched: 8. The CDR3 covers 15 residues. Per the germline V gene, CDR1 is SGHVS and CDR2 is FQNEAQ. CDR3 protein: CASSMNRDRYNEQFF. DNA of the CDR3: TGTGCCAGCAGTATGAACCGGGACAGGTACAATGAGCAGTTCTTC. The full variable domain, in which reference TRBV7-8 and TRBJ2-1 provide the parts outside the CDR3, is GAGVSQSPRYKVAKRGQDVALRCDPISGHVSLFWYQQALGQGPEFLTYFQNEAQLDKSGLPSDRFFAERPEGSVSTLKIQRTQQEDSAVYLCASSMNRDRYNEQFFGPGTRLTVL.

The chain has TRBV10-3 and TRBJ1-2; D perhaps matches TRBD1 (5 bases). V lost 5 bases and J lost 8, with 12 bases in between. Germline lookup yields CDR1 ENHRY and CDR2 SYGVKD. The CDR3 is 12 residues long. The CDR3 is CAISLAGNGYTF. The CDR3 nucleotides are TGTGCCATCAGTCTGGCAGGGAACGGCTACACCTTC.

This chain uses TRBV7-3 with TRBJ2-5; D is undetermined. Between the trimmed V and J ends, which lost 0 bases and 5 bases, there was a span of 7 bases. Germline loops: CDR1 SGHTA, CDR2 FQGTGA. CDR3 length equals 13 residues. DNA for the CDR3: TGTGCCAGCAGCTTAACACTGGGCGAGACCCAGTACTTC. This encodes CASSLTLGETQYF.

The count of this clone is one. The chain has TRBV6-6 and TRBJ2-1, with 8 bases lining up with TRBD2. V trimming: 6 bases; J trimming: 9 bases; junction bases outside the gene matches: 16. Germline V gives CDR1 MNHNY, CDR2 SVGAGI (reference sequence). This CDR3 is built from 16 residues. CDR3 amino acids: CASRLTGTSQSTEQFF. CDR3 bases: TGTGCCAGCAGACTCACCGGGACTAGTCAATCCACTGAGCAGTTCTTC.

The V and J genes are TRBV30 and TRBJ2-7, with TRBD2 identical over 7 bases. The CDR3 totals 15 residues. Germline-derived CDR1 and CDR2 are GTSNPN and SVGIG (reference sequence). Losses at the gene ends were 2 bases for V and 4 bases for J; bases not matched to a gene: 11. CDR3 nucleotides: TGTGCCTGGAGTTCACCGGGACTATCGAGGTACGAGCAGTACTTC. It is translated as CAWSSPGLSRYEQYF.

This clone has a single count. This rearrangement joins TRBV27 to TRBJ2-3; D might be TRBD2 (5 bases). V dropped 6 bases and J dropped 5 bases, with 12 bases sitting between them. The CDR3 is 13 residues long. Per germline, CDR1 MNHEY and CDR2 SMNVEV (reference sequence). In DNA, the CDR3 is TGTGCCAGCAGGGTGGGAGTTGGAGATACGCAGTATTTT. The encoded protein is CASRVGVGDTQYF.

The rearrangement uses TRBV24-1 and TRBJ1-1, with TRBD1 identical over 9 bases. Germline CDR1 KGHDR, CDR2 SFDVKD. The J segment lost 4 bases and the V segment lost 5 bases, leaving 7 bases of the junction unmatched. The CDR3 has 15 residues. This CDR3 reads CATSGDRELFTEAFF. The DNA for the CDR3 is TGTGCCACCAGTGGGGACAGGGAGCTTTTCACTGAAGCTTTCTTT.

The genes are TRBV19 and TRBJ2-1; D is perhaps TRBD2 (5 bases). Between the trimmed V and J ends, which lost 10 bases and 9 bases, there was a span of 19 bases. The CDR3 runs 13 residues. The germline gives CDR1 LNHDA, CDR2 SQIVND (reference sequence). CDR3 nucleotide sequence: TGTGCCACCTCGGACGGGGTAGTTATTGAGCAGTTCTTC. Residues: CATSDGVVIEQFF.

The V and J genes are TRBV4-2 and TRBJ2-1; D is undetermined. V lost 4 bases, J lost 0 bases, and 13 bases lay in between. This CDR3 contains 16 residues. The germline gives CDR1 LGHNA, CDR2 YNFKEQ. The DNA of the CDR3 is TGTGCCAGCAGCCCCGAAGCGCCTAGCTCCTACAATGAGCAGTTCTTC. Protein sequence: CASSPEAPSSYNEQFF.

This chain links TRBV29-1 with TRBJ2-1; 7 bases agree with TRBD1. The CDR3 totals 13 residues. Germline V CDR1 and CDR2: SQVTM, ANQGSEA. V gave up 4 bases and J gave up 11 bases; unmatched junction bases: 11. As DNA, the CDR3 is TGCAGCGTTGTCGGGACAGCTTTTAGAAAGCAGTTCTTC. This encodes CSVVGTAFRKQFF.

The chain is built from TRBV7-2 and TRBJ1-6; TRBD1 agrees at 8 bases. The CDR3 is 13 amino acids. Trimming at V came to 3 bases and at J to 11 bases, leaving 3 bases not matched to a gene. CDR1 SGHTA and CDR2 FQGNSA come from the germline V gene. The DNA for the CDR3 is TGTGCCAGCAGCTTTGACAGGGGTCCACCCCTCCACTTT. Translating gives CASSFDRGPPLHF.

V usage is TRBV15 and J usage is TRBJ1-4, with no clear D. The CDR3 totals 13 residues. Between the trimmed V and J ends, which lost 3 bases and 8 bases, there was a span of 10 bases. The V gene's germline CDR1 is LNHNV and CDR2 YYDKDF (reference sequence). CDR3 bases: TGTGCCACCAGCAGGGGGAGGGAGGAAAAACTGTTTTTT. It specifies CATSRGREEKLFF.

This sequence joins TRBV19 and TRBJ1-6, with D possibly TRBD1 on 5 matching bases. This CDR3 contains 15 residues. V was clipped by 3 bases and J by 3 bases, with 9 bases between them. CDR1 and CDR2 (germline): LNHDA, SQIVND (reference sequence). The DNA of the CDR3 is TGTGCCAGTAGTATGTGGGGGGACTATAATTCACCCCTCCACTTT. It translates to CASSMWGDYNSPLHF.

J is TRBJ1-2 and V is TRBV6-5; 11 nucleotides match TRBD1. The V and J ends lost 1 base and 5 bases, in that order; junction bases with no gene match: 3. The CDR3 has 15 amino acids. CDR1 is MNHEY and CDR2 is SVGAGI in the germline V gene. As DNA, the CDR3 is TGTGCCAGCAGTTACTGGACAGGGGGCTGGTATGGCTACACCTTC. Protein product: CASSYWTGGWYGYTF.

The chain combines TRBV7-6 with TRBJ2-1; TRBD1 matches at 10 bases. CDR3 length: 17 amino acids. CDR1 is SGHVS and CDR2 is FNYEAQ in the germline V gene. V gave up 3 bases and J gave up 4 bases; unmatched junction bases: 9. The CDR3 here is CASSLVPGQGHYNEQFF. CDR3 nucleotide sequence: TGTGCCAGCAGCTTGGTCCCGGGACAGGGGCATTACAATGAGCAGTTCTTC.

This clone was detected only once. The chain recombines TRBV2 with TRBJ1-1, with TRBD1 matching over 7 bases. The V gene's germline CDR1 is SNHLY and CDR2 FYNNEI. The ends lost 4 bases at V and 4 bases at J; junction bases unmatched: 6. This CDR3 has 14 residues. CDR3 sequence reads: CASSVQGRGTEAFF. CDR3 bases: TGTGCCAGCAGTGTACAGGGGCGGGGCACTGAAGCTTTCTTT.

V is TRBV5-4 and J is TRBJ2-2; 8 bases match TRBD2. The CDR3 is 15 residues long. J gave up 6 bases and V 4 bases, and 8 bases lay outside the gene matches. Germline CDR1 is SGHNT and CDR2 is YYREEE (reference sequence). The CDR3 loop reads CASSGTGLVPGELFF. CDR3 in DNA: TGTGCCAGCAGCGGAACGGGACTAGTCCCCGGGGAGCTGTTTTTT.